These T cell receptor beta chains were read from a single sample in a study of blood T cells in healthy people across ages. TCRdb analysed the 5' RACE reads with MiXCR anew, one entry per CDR3 protein. The sample contains 600,000 to 650,000 distinct CDR3 sequences, 58% of which appear only once. The sample was blood. The receptors were gathered from a man aged 55-75 years in good health. Each CDR3 is given with its conserved first and last residue. A D gene is named only where the DNA matches it firmly. Some rows have no size entry. The others give once, few or many, or a class for an expanded clone.

D gene	clone size	V gene	J gene	CDR3 DNA	CDR3 protein
-	-	TRBV20-1	TRBJ1-2	TGCAGTGCTAGTTTAGTGACGGGCTATGGCTACACCTTC	CSASLVTGYGYTF
-	-	TRBV18	TRBJ2-3	TGTGCCAGCTCACCGTCGACAGGAAACACAGATACGCAGTATTTT	CASSPSTGNTDTQYF
-	few	TRBV19	TRBJ2-7	TGTGCCAGTAGGCCTGGGCCAAGCTCCTACGAGCAGTACTTC	CASRPGPSSYEQYF
TRBD2	-	TRBV12-3/TRBV12-4	TRBJ2-2	TGTGCCAGCAGCTCCGGGACTAGCGGGCATCCCGGGGAGCTGTTTTTT	CASSSGTSGHPGELFF
-	-	TRBV14	TRBJ2-4	TGTGCCAGCAGCCAAGATCCCTCCGGGACACCTGTGGAGACACAGTACTTC	CASSQDPSGTPVETQYF
-	-	TRBV7-2	TRBJ1-1	TGTGCCAGCAGCTTGGGAGAGAGACGGTTACATGAAGCTTTCTTT	CASSLGERRLHEAFF
-	-	TRBV20-1	TRBJ2-3	TGCAGTGGGCAGGGGCACGATACGCAGTATTTT	CSGQGHDTQYF
TRBD1	-	TRBV20-1	TRBJ2-7	TGCAGTGCTCGGGGACAGAGGGAGCAGTACTTC	CSARGQREQYF
-	-	TRBV2	TRBJ2-5	TGTGCCACCGGTCAATACTCCTACAATGAGCAGTACTTC	CATGQYSYNEQYF
TRBD2	-	TRBV6-6	TRBJ2-5	TGTGCCAGCAGCGAACGGGGGGGGATCGGAGAGACCCAGTACTTC	CASSERGGIGETQYF
TRBD1	-	TRBV5-1	TRBJ2-7	TGCGCCAGCAGCTTGGAGACAGGGGATTCCTACGAGCAGTACTTC	CASSLETGDSYEQYF
-	few	TRBV7-6	TRBJ1-2	TGTGCCAGCAGCCCCGGTCCTATAGGGGACTATGGCTACACCTTC	CASSPGPIGDYGYTF
TRBD1	-	TRBV7-2	TRBJ2-7	TGTGCCAGCGGAAGGCAGGGGGCCCTCGAGCAGTACTTC	CASGRQGALEQYF
TRBD1	few	TRBV6-6	TRBJ2-5	TGTGCCAGCACCCCTCCCGGGGGCGGACAGGGGATTGAGACCCAGTACTTC	CASTPPGGGQGIETQYF
-	few	TRBV20-1	TRBJ2-1	TGCAGTGCTAGGGGGCAGGGGCCCTACAATGAGCAGTTCTTC	CSARGQGPYNEQFF
-	few	TRBV5-1	TRBJ2-1	TGCGCCAGCAGCTCGGAAACGAGCTCCTACAATGAGCAGTTCTTC	CASSSETSSYNEQFF
TRBD1	once	TRBV11-2	TRBJ2-1	TGTGCCAGCAGCCAAGACAGGGCCAATGAGCAGTTCTTC	CASSQDRANEQFF
TRBD1	-	TRBV6-5	TRBJ2-7	TGTGCCAGCAGTTCCGGACAGGAGGTGAGGGAGCAGTACTTC	CASSSGQEVREQYF
TRBD2	-	TRBV2	TRBJ2-1	TGTGCCAGCATAGGGCTAGCGGGGGGTCGGGAGCAGTTCTTC	CASIGLAGGREQFF
TRBD1	-	TRBV20-1	TRBJ1-6	TGCAGTGCCCTTACAGGGGGAGGATCACCCCTCCACTTT	CSALTGGGSPLHF
TRBD1	-	TRBV7-8	TRBJ2-7	TGTGCCAGCAGCTTACAGGGGGCGCGATACGAGCAGTACTTC	CASSLQGARYEQYF
-	-	TRBV20-1	TRBJ1-5	TGCAGTGCTGAAGTCCAGTCCAATCAGCCCCAGCATTTT	CSAEVQSNQPQHF
-	-	TRBV4-2	TRBJ1-1	TGTGCCAGCAGCCAAGAATCCGGAGGTCTAGCTTTCTTT	CASSQESGGLAFF
-	few	TRBV2	TRBJ2-5	TGTGCCAGCAGAAATAGTAGGTCCCAAGAGACCCAGTACTTC	CASRNSRSQETQYF
TRBD2	-	TRBV12-3/TRBV12-4	TRBJ2-7	TGTGCCAGCACCGCAACCGGGACTAGCGGATCCTACGAGCAGTACTTC	CASTATGTSGSYEQYF
-	few	TRBV20-1	TRBJ2-1	TGCAGTGCTACGACCGATAACAGCGGCAATGAGCAGTTCTTC	CSATTDNSGNEQFF
TRBD1	-	TRBV12-3/TRBV12-4	TRBJ1-2	TGTGCCAGCAGTTTACCAGGGGGAGCTAACTATGGCTACACCTTC	CASSLPGGANYGYTF